This T cell receptor beta chain was retrieved from a study of CXCR3-negative and CXCR3-positive naive CD8 T cells. Study findings and constraints: Greater hydrophobicity was found in TRB CDR3s of CXCR3-positive naive cells than of CXCR3-negative naive cells. Researchers report CXCR3 expression partially decreased after cryopreservation, with fresh PBMCs used in most assays. Much lower diversity was found in memory CD8+ cells, while both naive subsets had comparably high diversity.

Comments on this clonotype: Its target is not known.

Through 5' RACE with UMI labels, the TRB cDNA libraries were prepared. Each CDR3 protein gets one entry in TCRdb, which reprocessed the 5' RACE reads and gives no DNA. The sample has about 63,000 distinct CDR3 sequences. CD45RO-CCR7+CD27+CD95- marked naive CD8+ T cells. This sequence was found in a human donor in good health. Some clones in this sample may be carry-over from other donors' samples. The specimen sequenced was naive CXCR3+ CD8+ T cells from blood. The subset is: CD45RO-CCR7+CD27+CD95- naive CD8+ T cells expressing CXCR3 (TNR3+).

This chain's CDR3 is CASLGERYEQYF. The genes are TRBV19 and TRBJ2-7. Germline CDR1 LNHDA, CDR2 SQIVND (reference sequence). The CDR3 is 12 residues long.